Given below is one T cell receptor (beta chain) in context. Libraries were prepared by immunoSEQ multiplex PCR; TCRdb keeps only in-frame clonotypes and omits some of them. The sample consists of some 25,000 clones, roughly nine tenths of them appearing once. These data come from a study of graft-versus-host responses after intestinal transplantation. About the research overall: Multivisceral, liver-intestinal, or isolated intestinal transplants were given to recipients.

The ends were cut back, 1 base at V and 4 bases at J, with 9 bases in the middle. This CDR3 is built from 14 residues. The germline gives CDR1 LGHNA, CDR2 YSLEER. The TCR was taken from a human patient who received an intestinal transplant, so some T cells may come from the graft donor. This specimen was PBMCs, taken 38 to 40 days after intestinal transplant. This chain connects TRBV4-3 to TRBJ2-3; a weak D match, TRBD1 (5 bases). CDR3: CASSQVDMPDTQYF. CDR3 coding DNA: TGCGCCAGCAGCCAAGTGGACATGCCAGATACGCAGTATTTT.